The rows below give T cell receptor beta chains drawn from one sample of a study of T cells in Graves' hyperthyroidism and ophthalmopathy. TCRdb itself ran the multiplex PCR reads through MiXCR, one entry per CDR3 protein. The table lists 490,000 or so distinct CDR3 sequences, approximately 23% of them singletons. The sample was blood. These receptors were taken from a woman between 65 and 79 years old with Graves' ophthalmopathy. The CDR3 runs from the conserved cysteine through the conserved F or W. The order of the fields is CDR3 DNA, CDR3 protein, D gene, V gene, clone size, J gene, CDR3 length. The D gene is left open where the match is weak. Size is stated for part of the rows, as once, few or many counts, or as a class when the clone is expanded.

cdr3_nt: TGTGCCAGCGCAGAACAGGTAATAGCTTTCTTT; cdr3_aa: CASAEQVIAFF; d_call: -; v_call: TRBV12-3/TRBV12-4; clone_size: -; j_call: TRBJ1-1; cdr3_length: 11
cdr3_nt: TGTGCCAGCAGCCCTAGGGAGCGGGAGGGCCGTGAGCAGTACTTC; cdr3_aa: CASSPREREGREQYF; d_call: TRBD2; v_call: TRBV6-1; clone_size: -; j_call: TRBJ2-7; cdr3_length: 15
cdr3_nt: TGTGCCACCAGCTCCTCTATGGGGTTTATGGGAAACATTCAGTACTTC; cdr3_aa: CATSSSMGFMGNIQYF; d_call: -; v_call: TRBV15; clone_size: -; j_call: TRBJ2-4; cdr3_length: 16
cdr3_nt: TGTGCCAGCAGGGCGTCTAGCGGGAACTCCTACAATGAGCAGTTCTTC; cdr3_aa: CASRASSGNSYNEQFF; d_call: TRBD2; v_call: TRBV25-1; clone_size: few; j_call: TRBJ2-1; cdr3_length: 16
cdr3_nt: TGTGCCAGCAGTTCCAACAGAATTATAATCTCTGGGGCCAACGTCCTGACTTTC; cdr3_aa: CASSSNRIIISGANVLTF; d_call: -; v_call: TRBV6-1; clone_size: many; j_call: TRBJ2-6; cdr3_length: 18
cdr3_nt: TGCGCCAGCAGCCAAGAATCAGGGGGCTTGGGCGGGGAGCTGTTTTTT; cdr3_aa: CASSQESGGLGGELFF; d_call: TRBD1; v_call: TRBV4-1; clone_size: few; j_call: TRBJ2-2; cdr3_length: 16
cdr3_nt: TGTGCCAGTAGTATTCCGACAGTTGGTACCGGGGAGCTGTTTTTT; cdr3_aa: CASSIPTVGTGELFF; d_call: -; v_call: TRBV19; clone_size: -; j_call: TRBJ2-2; cdr3_length: 15
cdr3_nt: TGTGCCAGCAGTTTCTTGGGACAGGGGAACACAGATACGCAGTATTTT; cdr3_aa: CASSFLGQGNTDTQYF; d_call: TRBD1; v_call: TRBV28; clone_size: many; j_call: TRBJ2-3; cdr3_length: 16
cdr3_nt: TGTGCCAGCAGCGTAGGAGCGGGAGGTACCTACAATGAGCAGTTCTTC; cdr3_aa: CASSVGAGGTYNEQFF; d_call: TRBD2; v_call: TRBV9; clone_size: few; j_call: TRBJ2-1; cdr3_length: 16
cdr3_nt: TGTGCCAGCAGTTCACTAGCGAGTTCCGGGGAGCTGTTTTTT; cdr3_aa: CASSSLASSGELFF; d_call: TRBD2; v_call: TRBV6-2/TRBV6-3; clone_size: many; j_call: TRBJ2-2; cdr3_length: 14
cdr3_nt: TGTGCCAGCAGCTTAAGCGGGACTAGCGGTGATACGCAGTATTTT; cdr3_aa: CASSLSGTSGDTQYF; d_call: TRBD2; v_call: TRBV7-3; clone_size: many; j_call: TRBJ2-3; cdr3_length: 15
cdr3_nt: TGTGCCAGCAGTTACACCGGGTTCGAGCAGTACTTC; cdr3_aa: CASSYTGFEQYF; d_call: -; v_call: TRBV6-2/TRBV6-3; clone_size: few; j_call: TRBJ2-7; cdr3_length: 12
cdr3_nt: TGTGCCAGCAGGCGGGCACAGGGGATCAACTATGGCTACACCTTC; cdr3_aa: CASRRAQGINYGYTF; d_call: TRBD1; v_call: TRBV28; clone_size: many; j_call: TRBJ1-2; cdr3_length: 15
cdr3_nt: TGCGCCAGCAGCTTGCTGGGACAGGGCAACACTGAAGCTTTCTTT; cdr3_aa: CASSLLGQGNTEAFF; d_call: TRBD1; v_call: TRBV5-1; clone_size: many; j_call: TRBJ1-1; cdr3_length: 15
cdr3_nt: TGCAGTGCTAGAGCTCCCGGGCCACAGCCCAATGAGCAGTTCTTC; cdr3_aa: CSARAPGPQPNEQFF; d_call: -; v_call: TRBV20-1; clone_size: -; j_call: TRBJ2-1; cdr3_length: 15
cdr3_nt: TGCGCCAGCAGCTTGGAGGGGACAGGGGGCGAGCAGTACTTC; cdr3_aa: CASSLEGTGGEQYF; d_call: TRBD1; v_call: TRBV5-1; clone_size: few; j_call: TRBJ2-7; cdr3_length: 14
cdr3_nt: TGTGCCAGCGGGAGGACTAGCGGCAATGAGCAGTTCTTC; cdr3_aa: CASGRTSGNEQFF; d_call: TRBD2; v_call: TRBV27; clone_size: -; j_call: TRBJ2-1; cdr3_length: 13
cdr3_nt: TGCAGGACTAGCGGGAGGTACGAGCAGTACTTC; cdr3_aa: CRTSGRYEQYF; d_call: TRBD2; v_call: TRBV20-1; clone_size: -; j_call: TRBJ2-7; cdr3_length: 11
cdr3_nt: TGCGCCAGCAGCTCCGGGACAGCCTCTGGAAACACCATATATTTT; cdr3_aa: CASSSGTASGNTIYF; d_call: TRBD1; v_call: TRBV5-1; clone_size: -; j_call: TRBJ1-3; cdr3_length: 15
cdr3_nt: TGTGCCAGCAGCCACGTTAATAGCGTCGAGACCCAGTACTTC; cdr3_aa: CASSHVNSVETQYF; d_call: -; v_call: TRBV27; clone_size: few; j_call: TRBJ2-5; cdr3_length: 14
cdr3_nt: TGTGCCAGCTCACTATCCTCGGGGGGTGAAGCTTTCTTT; cdr3_aa: CASSLSSGGEAFF; d_call: -; v_call: TRBV18; clone_size: -; j_call: TRBJ1-1; cdr3_length: 13
cdr3_nt: TGTGCCAGCAGCTCCGGGGGGTTCGGGGGAATGGCAGAGACCCAGTACTTC; cdr3_aa: CASSSGGFGGMAETQYF; d_call: TRBD2; v_call: TRBV7-9; clone_size: few; j_call: TRBJ2-5; cdr3_length: 17
cdr3_nt: TGTGCCAGCAGCTTTGGAACTAGCTTTTACAATGAGCAGTTCTTC; cdr3_aa: CASSFGTSFYNEQFF; d_call: -; v_call: TRBV7-9; clone_size: -; j_call: TRBJ2-1; cdr3_length: 15
cdr3_nt: TGTGCCAGCAGTTTGGACCGAGGGACCACTGGGGCCAACGTCCTGACTTTC; cdr3_aa: CASSLDRGTTGANVLTF; d_call: -; v_call: TRBV27; clone_size: few; j_call: TRBJ2-6; cdr3_length: 17
cdr3_nt: TGTGCCATCAGTGAGTCGGGTCCTAATGAAAAACTGTTTTTT; cdr3_aa: CAISESGPNEKLFF; d_call: -; v_call: TRBV10-3; clone_size: few; j_call: TRBJ1-4; cdr3_length: 14
cdr3_nt: TGTGCCAGCAGCTCCGGGACTAAAGGGACCCAGTACTTC; cdr3_aa: CASSSGTKGTQYF; d_call: TRBD2; v_call: TRBV11-3; clone_size: -; j_call: TRBJ2-5; cdr3_length: 13
cdr3_nt: TGTGCCAGCATGGGACAGGGAAGATACGAGCAGTACTTC; cdr3_aa: CASMGQGRYEQYF; d_call: TRBD1; v_call: TRBV28; clone_size: few; j_call: TRBJ2-7; cdr3_length: 13
cdr3_nt: TGTGCCAGCAGCCAAGACGGGGCCCGCACGGCCAGGGGGTCACCCCTCCACTTT; cdr3_aa: CASSQDGARTARGSPLHF; d_call: TRBD1; v_call: TRBV3-1; clone_size: -; j_call: TRBJ1-6; cdr3_length: 18
cdr3_nt: TGTGCCAGCAGCAACCCCGGGGGCGGGGAGCTGTTTTTT; cdr3_aa: CASSNPGGGELFF; d_call: -; v_call: TRBV28; clone_size: few; j_call: TRBJ2-2; cdr3_length: 13